This TCR beta chain originates from a study of T cells in Graves' hyperthyroidism and ophthalmopathy. The CDR3 sequence is 16 residues long. Germline CDR1 is LGHNT and CDR2 is FRNRAP. V was clipped by 0 bases and J by 3 bases, with 14 bases between them. Using RNA transcripts as the source, TCR beta CDR3 regions were amplified. TCR CDR3 regions were first amplified by RT-PCR with HTBI primers. TCRdb itself ran the multiplex PCR reads through MiXCR, one entry per CDR3 protein. The sample comprises about 340,000 distinct CDR3 sequences, roughly a fifth of which are singletons, and about 50% rests with the top ten. Many counts were recorded for this clonotype. Thyroid ultrasound, orbital computed tomography, clinical symptoms, and serum thyroxine and TRAb underpinned diagnoses.

This chain links TRBV12-5 with TRBJ1-2; no clear D gene. This TCR derives from a woman aged 50 to 65 with Graves' hyperthyroidism. The specimen was blood. This chain's CDR3 is CASGLVLRSGDYGYTF. The CDR3 DNA reads as TGTGCTAGTGGTTTGGTACTTCGTAGCGGAGACTATGGCTACACCTTC. The full variable domain, its missing parts supplied by reference TRBV12-5 and TRBJ1-2, is DARVTQTPRHKVTEMGQEVTMRCQPILGHNTVFWYRQTMMQGLELLAYFRNRAPLDDSGMPKDRFSAEMPDATLATLKIQPSEPRDSAVYFCASGLVLRSGDYGYTFGSGTRLTVV.